These 18 T cell receptor beta chains were sequenced from one sample in a study of blood T cell repertoires in COVID-19. Measured with immunoSEQ multiplex PCR; TCRdb has only the in-frame clones, and not every one. The sample lists 270,000 or so clones, around 86% occurring once. Sequenced input: peripheral blood. These receptors were taken from a woman aged 40-49 years who had recovered from COVID-19.

The DNA for the CDR3 is TGTGCCAGCACCCCCAGGGGAGGGTACGAGCAGTACTTC. Amino acids: CASTPRGGYEQYF. The V and J genes are TRBV11-3 and TRBJ2-7, with TRBD2 as a possible D gene (7 bases). Trimming removed 7 bases at V and 4 bases at J, with 14 bases between. CDR3 size: 13 residues. Germline V CDR1 and CDR2: SGHNT, YENEEA.

CDR3: CASSLTPAALGKNIQYF. CDR3 in DNA: TGTGCCAGCAGTTTAACCCCCGCAGCCCTAGGCAAAAACATTCAGTACTTC. The V gene is TRBV27, the J gene TRBJ2-4; D ambiguous. Between the trimmed V and J ends, which lost 2 bases and 3 bases, there was a span of 17 bases. Germline V gives CDR1 MNHEY, CDR2 SMNVEV (reference sequence). CDR3 length: 17 residues.

The chain combines TRBV11-2 with TRBJ2-7; D gene ambiguous. The CDR3 has 12 residues. V lost 6 bases and J 4 bases, leaving 10 bases between the germline ends. In germline, CDR1 is SGHAT, CDR2 FQNNGV. The CDR3 DNA reads TGTGCCAGCAGTCTGTCGTTGTACGAGCAGTACTTC. Protein product: CASSLSLYEQYF. The whole variable domain, remainder taken from reference TRBV11-2 and TRBJ2-7, is EAGVAQSPRYKIIEKRQSVAFWCNPISGHATLYWYQQILGQGPKLLIQFQNNGVVDDSQLPKDRFSAERLKGVDSTLKIQPAKLEDSAVYLCASSLSLYEQYFGPGTRLTVT.

The CDR3 reads CALTSGNYNEQFF. CDR3 nucleotide sequence: TGTGCCCTGACTAGCGGGAATTACAATGAGCAGTTCTTC. V and J are TRBV28 and TRBJ2-1; TRBD2 agrees at 11 bases. After removal of 11 bases from V and 4 bases from J, the junction contained 4 bases not matched to a gene. Germline CDR1 and CDR2: MDHEN and SYDVKM. There are 13 residues in the CDR3.

V usage is TRBV11-1 and J usage is TRBJ2-2, with a weak D call TRBD2 (5 bases). Germline assignment: CDR1 SGHAT and CDR2 FQDESV (reference sequence). V was trimmed by 3 bases and J by 4 bases, leaving 9 bases between them. The CDR3 covers 14 residues. This chain's CDR3 is CASSLLRGTGELFF. CDR3 DNA sequence: TGTGCCAGCAGCTTGCTCCGGGGCACCGGGGAGCTGTTTTTT.

The chain links TRBV11-2 to TRBJ1-6; D is unresolved. Between the trimmed V and J ends, which lost 4 bases and 4 bases, there was a span of 8 bases. Per the germline V gene, CDR1 is SGHAT and CDR2 is FQNNGV. CDR3 length equals 14 residues. The CDR3 bases are TGTGCCAGCAGCTATCCAGATTATAATTCACCCCTCCACTTT. This sequence encodes CASSYPDYNSPLHF.

This clone has only one observation. The genes are TRBV2 and TRBJ1-2, with 8 bases lining up with TRBD1. From germline, CDR1 is SNHLY and CDR2 FYNNEI. The CDR3 is made up of 14 amino acids. V lost 7 bases and J lost 3; bases outside the gene matches: 7. The CDR3 spells CASKDREGYYGYTF. The CDR3 DNA is TGTGCCAGCAAGGACAGGGAGGGGTACTATGGCTACACCTTC. The full variable domain, completed using reference TRBV2 and TRBJ1-2, is EPEVTQTPSHQVTQMGQEVILRCVPISNHLYFYWYRQILGQKVEFLVSFYNNEISEKSEIFDDQFSVERPDGSNFTLKIRSTKLEDSAMYFCASKDREGYYGYTFGSGTRLTVV.

This clone is a singleton in its sample. The chain uses TRBV5-1 and TRBJ2-7, with 13 bases aligning to TRBD2. Germline V CDR1 and CDR2: SGHRS, YFSETQ. J gave up 5 bases and V 4 bases, and 6 bases lay outside the gene matches. This CDR3 comprises 15 residues. The CDR3: CASSRTSGRVDEQYF. The CDR3 DNA reads as TGCGCCAGCAGCCGTACTAGCGGGAGGGTCGACGAGCAGTACTTC.

The DNA of the CDR3 is TGTGCCACCCCCGGCGGAGGGAGAGGAAACACCATATATTTT. Translated: CATPGGGRGNTIYF. The chain carries TRBV19 and TRBJ1-3; D is unresolved. The CDR3 runs to 14 residues. Germline V gives CDR1 LNHDA, CDR2 SQIVND (reference sequence). Between the trimmed V and J ends, which lost 10 bases and 4 bases, there was a span of 17 bases.

The rearrangement joins TRBV5-5 to TRBJ2-3, with D possibly TRBD2 on 6 matching bases. Trimming pared 0 bases from V and 4 bases from J, leaving 15 bases between. The CDR3 runs to 16 residues. CDR1 is SGHKS and CDR2 is YYEKEE in the germline V gene (reference sequence). The CDR3 region is CASSLGAEGPADTQYF. Here the CDR3 DNA reads TGTGCCAGCAGCTTGGGGGCGGAGGGGCCCGCAGATACGCAGTATTTT. Full variable domain (outside the CDR3, taken from reference TRBV5-5 and TRBJ2-3): DAGVTQSPTHLIKTRGQQVTLRCSPISGHKSVSWYQQVLGQGPQFIFQYYEKEERGRGNFPDRFSARQFPNYSSELNVNALLLGDSALYLCASSLGAEGPADTQYFGPGTRLTVL.

This rearrangement joins TRBV5-1 to TRBJ2-1; tentative D call: TRBD1 (5 bases). The V end was cut by 2 bases, the J end by 9 bases, with 18 bases between. The CDR3 contains 15 residues. Germline V gene sequence: CDR1 SGHRS, CDR2 YFSETQ. The CDR3 loop reads CASSLSGLARGEQFF. The DNA for the CDR3 is TGCGCCAGCAGCTTATCAGGGTTGGCTAGGGGTGAGCAGTTCTTC.

V and J are TRBV27 and TRBJ2-2; no definite D call. V dropped 5 bases and J dropped 3 bases, with 7 bases sitting between them. CDR3 length equals 13 residues. Germline V gives CDR1 MNHEY, CDR2 SMNVEV (reference sequence). The CDR3 spells CASSAEYTGELFF. The CDR3, as DNA: TGTGCCAGCAGTGCTGAGTACACCGGGGAGCTGTTTTTT.

This clone has only one observation. The genes are TRBV7-9 and TRBJ1-5; D call uncertain. Trimming shortened V by 5 bases and J by 1 base, and 15 bases separated the two germline ends. The germline gives CDR1 SEHNR, CDR2 FQNEAQ (reference sequence). The CDR3 is 16 residues long. CDR3: CASSPTGPGSNQPQHF. In nucleotides, the CDR3 is TGTGCCAGCAGCCCCACCGGTCCCGGGAGCAATCAGCCCCAGCATTTT.

This chain links TRBV7-3 with TRBJ1-1, with D hard to call. The germline gives CDR1 SGHTA, CDR2 FQGTGA. V lost 2 bases and J 4 bases, leaving 8 bases between the germline ends. The CDR3 length is 13 residues. The CDR3 sequence: CASSLLVSTEAFF. DNA of the CDR3: TGTGCCAGCAGCTTATTGGTGAGCACTGAAGCTTTCTTT.

The CDR3: CASSQLQNLDETQYF. The CDR3 DNA is TGTGCCAGCAGCCAACTACAGAACTTGGATGAGACCCAGTACTTC. V is TRBV4-2 and J is TRBJ2-5; no reliable D call. The CDR3 has 15 residues. V lost 2 bases to trimming and J lost 5 bases, with 15 bases between them. The V gene's germline CDR1 is LGHNA and CDR2 YNFKEQ.

The chain employs TRBV24-1 and TRBJ2-3; 10 nucleotides agree with TRBD2. V shed 3 bases, J shed 2 bases, and the junction held 4 bases outside the gene matches. The CDR3 contains 16 residues. In germline, CDR1 is KGHDR, CDR2 SFDVKD. The DNA for the CDR3 is TGTGCCACCAGTGATGGGACTAGCGATTACACAGATACGCAGTATTTT. It codes for CATSDGTSDYTDTQYF.

The chain employs TRBV7-9 and TRBJ2-7; possibly TRBD1 for D (6 bases). Trimming cost V 3 bases and J 6 bases, with 21 bases left between them. The CDR3 is 16 amino acids. CDR1 and CDR2 (germline): SEHNR, FQNEAQ (reference sequence). In DNA, the CDR3 is TGTGCCAGCAGCTTCCGTTCCGTGGGAGAAGGGGGCGAGCAGTACTTC. Translated, it gives CASSFRSVGEGGEQYF. Based on the CDR3 plus reference TRBV7-9 and TRBJ2-7, the full variable domain is DTGVSQNPRHKITKRGQNVTFRCDPISEHNRLYWYRQTLGQGPEFLTYFQNEAQLEKSRLLSDRFSAERPKGSFSTLEIQRTEQGDSAMYLCASSFRSVGEGGEQYFGPGTRLTVT.

This chain connects TRBV9 to TRBJ1-6; maybe TRBD1 (5 bases). Per the germline V gene, CDR1 is SGDLS and CDR2 is YYNGEE. The CDR3 totals 14 residues. Trimming cost V 3 bases and J 9 bases, with 13 bases left between them. The CDR3 loop is CASSAQGYGSPLHF. The DNA for the CDR3 is TGTGCCAGCAGCGCGCAGGGCTATGGTTCACCCCTCCACTTT.